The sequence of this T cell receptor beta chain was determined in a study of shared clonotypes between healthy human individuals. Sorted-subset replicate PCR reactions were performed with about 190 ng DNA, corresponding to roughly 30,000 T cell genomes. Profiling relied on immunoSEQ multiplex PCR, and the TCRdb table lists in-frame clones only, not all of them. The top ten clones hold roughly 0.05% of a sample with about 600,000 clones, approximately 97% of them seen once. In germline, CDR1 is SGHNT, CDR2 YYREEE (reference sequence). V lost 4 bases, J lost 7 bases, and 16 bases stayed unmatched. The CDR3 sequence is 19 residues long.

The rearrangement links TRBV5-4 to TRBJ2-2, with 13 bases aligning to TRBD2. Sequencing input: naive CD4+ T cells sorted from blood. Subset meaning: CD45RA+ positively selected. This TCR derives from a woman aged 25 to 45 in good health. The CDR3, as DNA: TGTGCCAGCAGCCAACCCAGAGGACTAGCGGGAGTGTATGACGGGGAGCTGTTTTTT. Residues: CASSQPRGLAGVYDGELFF.